What follows is one TCR beta chain and its context. Antigen: not known. These data originate in a study of shared clonotypes between healthy human individuals. Turning to the study itself: Three CD4 naive, three CD4 memory, two CD8 naive and one CD8 memory plate were used per donor.

General study points: Non-shared clonotypes had lower generation probabilities than clonotypes shared by all four sorted-subset donors.

Healthy HIV-negative adults without recent acute infections or vaccinations served as donors. Assay execution proceeded at the deep level. Repertoires were generated with immunoSEQ multiplex PCR, while TCRdb's copy carries only in-frame clones and drops some. The data contain hundreds of thousands of clones, roughly 70% of them singletons. This TCR came from a woman in her twenties or thirties in good health. The sequenced sample consisted of memory CD4+ T cells sorted from blood. Subset given: CD45RA-negative fraction.

The CDR3 loop reads CASSLRPGRHSGNTIYF. CDR3 nucleotide sequence: TGCGCCAGCAGCTTGCGGCCCGGGAGGCACTCTGGAAACACCATATATTTT. The V call is TRBV5-1, the J call TRBJ1-3; unclear D gene. V dropped 1 base and J dropped 0 bases, with 14 bases sitting between them. Per germline, CDR1 SGHRS and CDR2 YFSETQ. This CDR3 region has 17 residues.